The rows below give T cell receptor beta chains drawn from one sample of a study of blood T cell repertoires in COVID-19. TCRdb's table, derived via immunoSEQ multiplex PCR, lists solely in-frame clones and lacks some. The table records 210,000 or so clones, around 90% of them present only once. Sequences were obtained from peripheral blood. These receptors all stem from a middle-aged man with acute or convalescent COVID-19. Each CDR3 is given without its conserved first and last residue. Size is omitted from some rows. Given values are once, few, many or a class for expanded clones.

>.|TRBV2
ASSEDRYTT
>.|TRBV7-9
ASSFASGGAYEQY
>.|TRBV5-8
ASSLGTSGATQY
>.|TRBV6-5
ASSYQGLLNTDTQY
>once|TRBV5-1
ASSLGGGWYEQY
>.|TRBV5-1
ASSLGSTGELF
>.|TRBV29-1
TPTNYNEQF
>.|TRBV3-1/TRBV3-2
ASSVSIEPNYGYT
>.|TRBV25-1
ASSEWGDGQY
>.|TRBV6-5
ASSYANQVGYT
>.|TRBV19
AAPLAGDDEQY
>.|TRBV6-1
ASSEGGSNQPQH
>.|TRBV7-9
ASSLVSWGPNYGYT
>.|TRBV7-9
ASSLYGGGLRKETQY
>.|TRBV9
ASSGSWEVNEQF